The rows below give T cell receptor beta chains drawn from one sample of a study of T cell repertoires in cytomegalovirus infection. One entry per CDR3 protein results from TCRdb running MiXCR on the reads. The data hold 250,000 to 300,000 distinct CDR3 sequences, with more than 20% observed a single time. What was sequenced was PBMCs. Receptor source: a human donor in good health (CMV status not recorded). Some clones in this sample may be carry-over from other donors' samples. Each CDR3 is given with its conserved first and last residue. The D gene is left open where the match is weak. Some rows mark clone size as missing; the rest say once, few, many or name a class of expanded clone.

clone_size	j_call	d_call	v_call	cdr3_aa	cdr3_nt
once	TRBJ2-1	.	TRBV30	CAWSVQSWNNEQFF	TGTGCCTGGAGTGTTCAGTCTTGGAACAATGAGCAGTTCTTC
many	TRBJ2-3	.	TRBV12-3/TRBV12-4	CASKEGVWGTDTQYF	TGTGCCAGCAAAGAGGGAGTGTGGGGCACAGATACGCAGTATTTT
.	TRBJ2-3	.	TRBV20-1	CSALRVGGTTTDTQYF	TGCAGTGCCCTAAGGGTTGGGGGGACAACCACAGATACGCAGTATTTT
.	TRBJ2-5	.	TRBV19	CASSMTLVPQETQYF	TGTGCCAGTAGTATGACACTGGTCCCTCAAGAGACCCAGTACTTC
.	TRBJ2-3	.	TRBV18	CASSPPPFRGLTDTQYF	TGTGCCAGCTCACCACCGCCGTTCCGAGGGTTGACAGATACGCAGTATTTT
few	TRBJ2-1	TRBD2	TRBV6-2/TRBV6-3	CASSAQLAGGGNEQFF	TGTGCCAGCAGTGCCCAATTAGCGGGAGGGGGCAATGAGCAGTTCTTC
many	TRBJ1-5	.	TRBV2	CASRGYSNQPQHF	TGTGCCAGCAGAGGTTATAGCAATCAGCCCCAGCATTTT
.	TRBJ2-5	TRBD1	TRBV7-2	CASSSLPGQGETQYF	TGTGCCAGCAGTTCACTGCCGGGACAGGGAGAGACCCAGTACTTC
few	TRBJ1-1	.	TRBV12-3/TRBV12-4	CASSFGARTEAFF	TGTGCCAGCAGTTTTGGGGCGCGCACTGAAGCTTTCTTT
few	TRBJ2-4	.	TRBV5-4	CASSSVRVTSVAKNIQYF	TGTGCCAGCAGCTCGGTCCGGGTTACGAGTGTAGCCAAAAACATTCAGTACTTC
once	TRBJ2-2	.	TRBV6-4	CASSDSGLLTGELFF	TGTGCCAGCAGTGACTCAGGACTTCTCACCGGGGAGCTGTTTTTT
.	TRBJ2-5	.	TRBV28	CASSSSGAQYF	TGTGCCAGCAGTTCGTCAGGGGCCCAGTACTTC
.	TRBJ2-4	.	TRBV4-1	CASSQDPTLLTKNIQYF	TGCGCCAGCAGCCAAGATCCTACGTTACTAACCAAAAACATTCAGTACTTC
few	TRBJ2-4	.	TRBV6-1	CASSSHIKGKNIQYF	TGTGCCAGCAGTTCACATATAAAAGGCAAAAACATTCAGTACTTC
few	TRBJ1-2	.	TRBV7-2	CASSLDRVPGGYTF	TGTGCCAGCAGCTTAGACAGGGTCCCGGGTGGCTACACCTTC
few	TRBJ2-2	TRBD2	TRBV19	CASSIDAGGPGELFF	TGTGCCAGTAGTATAGACGCGGGAGGGCCCGGGGAGCTGTTTTTT
many	TRBJ1-1	.	TRBV7-3	CASSLNPPGSRGTEAFF	TGTGCCAGCAGCTTAAACCCCCCCGGTTCTCGCGGGACTGAAGCTTTCTTT
.	TRBJ1-1	.	TRBV18	CASSPKRPENTEAFF	TGTGCCAGCTCACCGAAAAGGCCAGAGAACACTGAAGCTTTCTTT
few	TRBJ1-2	.	TRBV27	CASSDRWGYTF	TGTGCCAGCAGTGATAGGTGGGGCTACACCTTC
.	TRBJ2-6	.	TRBV2	CASFGANVLTF	TGTGCCAGCTTTGGGGCCAACGTCCTGACTTTC
.	TRBJ2-1	TRBD2	TRBV28	CATGQGGLAGTNEQFF	TGTGCCACCGGACAGGGAGGACTAGCGGGAACCAATGAGCAGTTCTTC
few	TRBJ2-1	.	TRBV29-1	CSVGGKSPTNEQFF	TGCAGCGTTGGGGGGAAGTCCCCTACCAATGAGCAGTTCTTC
.	TRBJ2-3	.	TRBV25-1	CASSDLRLETDTQYF	TGTGCCAGCAGTGACCTTCGTTTAGAGACAGATACGCAGTATTTT
.	TRBJ2-1	TRBD2	TRBV6-4	CASSDSSGSGHNEQFF	TGTGCCAGCAGTGACTCCAGCGGGAGTGGCCACAATGAGCAGTTCTTC
few	TRBJ2-1	.	TRBV11-2	CASSPRPLTSTSYNEQFF	TGTGCCAGCAGCCCTCGACCCCTAACCTCAACCTCCTACAATGAGCAGTTCTTC
.	TRBJ2-1	TRBD1	TRBV7-2	CASSPDRVGNEQFF	TGTGCCAGCAGCCCCGACAGGGTAGGGAATGAGCAGTTCTTC
few	TRBJ2-1	TRBD1	TRBV12-3/TRBV12-4	CASSHQDRRNEQFF	TGTGCCAGCAGTCACCAGGACAGGAGAAATGAGCAGTTCTTC
.	TRBJ1-6	.	TRBV28	CASTSVDITYNSPLHF	TGTGCCAGCACAAGCGTGGACATAACCTATAATTCACCCCTCCACTTT
.	TRBJ2-7	.	TRBV6-2/TRBV6-3	CASSVREFYEQYF	TGTGCCAGCAGTGTCCGCGAATTCTACGAGCAGTACTTC
many	TRBJ1-1	.	TRBV29-1	CSAGTGNTEAFF	TGCAGCGCTGGGACCGGGAACACTGAAGCTTTCTTT
.	TRBJ2-4	.	TRBV7-6	CASSLTAEVQYF	TGTGCCAGCAGCTTGACGGCTGAAGTTCAGTACTTC
.	TRBJ2-7	.	TRBV4-1	CASSQVRGPHSYEQYF	TGCGCCAGCAGCCAAGTCCGGGGGCCCCACTCCTACGAGCAGTACTTC
.	TRBJ2-7	.	TRBV6-5	CASRSNGPTYEQYF	TGTGCCAGCAGGTCAAATGGCCCTACCTACGAGCAGTACTTC
many	TRBJ2-1	TRBD2	TRBV7-8	CASSLARASGRYNEQFF	TGTGCCAGCAGCTTAGCGAGGGCTAGCGGGAGGTACAATGAGCAGTTCTTC
.	TRBJ1-1	.	TRBV5-1	CASSFGQGPEAFF	TGCGCCAGCAGCTTCGGGCAGGGGCCTGAAGCTTTCTTT
few	TRBJ2-7	TRBD1	TRBV7-8	CASSVDRVLGEQYF	TGTGCCAGCAGCGTCGACAGGGTCCTAGGGGAGCAGTACTTC
few	TRBJ2-7	.	TRBV12-3/TRBV12-4	CASSLFYRLYEQYF	TGTGCCAGCAGTTTATTCTACAGATTGTACGAGCAGTACTTC
.	TRBJ2-1	TRBD2	TRBV20-1	CSARARTTGTSGRSYNEQFF	TGCAGTGCTAGAGCAAGGACCACCGGGACTAGCGGGAGGTCCTACAATGAGCAGTTCTTC
.	TRBJ1-6	TRBD1	TRBV14	CASSSYVGTGVSPLHF	TGTGCCAGCAGCTCATATGTTGGGACAGGGGTCTCACCCCTCCACTTT
.	TRBJ1-5	TRBD1	TRBV27	CASRPVYRGPNQPQHF	TGTGCCAGCAGGCCAGTATACAGGGGGCCTAATCAGCCCCAGCATTTT
.	TRBJ2-7	TRBD2	TRBV7-2	CASSPGLAGSHEQYF	TGTGCCAGCAGCCCAGGACTAGCGGGATCCCACGAGCAGTACTTC
.	TRBJ2-2	.	TRBV5-6	CASSLMGWGSGTGELFF	TGTGCCAGCAGCTTGATGGGATGGGGGTCGGGGACCGGGGAGCTGTTTTTT
many	TRBJ1-1	.	TRBV12-3/TRBV12-4	CASTPKLDTEAFF	TGTGCCAGCACCCCCAAATTGGACACTGAAGCTTTCTTT
many	TRBJ1-2	.	TRBV12-3/TRBV12-4	CASTTPGEGYGYTF	TGTGCCAGCACCACGCCGGGGGAGGGCTATGGCTACACCTTC
.	TRBJ1-3	TRBD1	TRBV7-8	CASSPSDREYGNTIYF	TGTGCCAGCAGCCCTTCGGACAGGGAGTACGGAAACACCATATATTTT
.	TRBJ1-1	.	TRBV19	CASTPQPMNTEAFF	TGTGCCAGTACCCCCCAACCTATGAACACTGAAGCTTTCTTT
few	TRBJ1-1	.	TRBV29-1	CSFLPDGGTEAFF	TGCAGCTTCCTACCCGATGGGGGCACTGAAGCTTTCTTT
many	TRBJ2-7	TRBD1	TRBV7-2	CASSFRDSSYEQYF	TGTGCCAGCAGCTTTAGGGACAGCTCCTACGAGCAGTACTTC
many	TRBJ2-3	TRBD2	TRBV7-2	CASSLAPGLAPDTQYF	TGTGCCAGCAGCTTAGCTCCGGGACTAGCCCCAGATACGCAGTATTTT
.	TRBJ2-1	TRBD2	TRBV7-2	CASSLAVGLADEQFF	TGTGCCAGCAGCTTAGCAGTGGGACTAGCGGATGAGCAGTTCTTC
.	TRBJ1-5	.	TRBV7-6	CASSPDTSSRPQHF	TGTGCCAGCAGTCCCGACACTTCCTCCCGGCCCCAGCATTTT
.	TRBJ2-1	.	TRBV3-1	CASSQGASGQFF	TGTGCCAGCAGCCAAGGTGCCTCGGGGCAGTTCTTC
few	TRBJ1-1	.	TRBV7-9	CASSLLTGRPFF	TGTGCCAGCAGCTTGCTTACGGGACGACCCTTCTTT
.	TRBJ2-5	TRBD1	TRBV6-6	CASTLRQGPSGETQYF	TGTGCCAGCACCCTACGACAGGGACCTTCGGGAGAGACCCAGTACTTC
.	TRBJ2-7	.	TRBV10-3	CAISESPGTSLIEQYF	TGTGCCATCAGTGAGTCGCCAGGGACCTCCCTGATCGAGCAGTACTTC